The entry below describes one T cell receptor (beta chain). Its antigen is undetermined. These data originate in a study of shared clonotypes between healthy human individuals. Points from the study as a whole: A generally larger estimated richness was seen in naive subsets than in memory subsets.

TCRdb keeps only in-frame clones here, not all; method: immunoSEQ multiplex PCR. There are approximately 320,000 clones in the sample; about 74% occur only once, and 10% lies in the top ten. There are 14 residues in the CDR3. The V end was cut by 4 bases, the J end by 1 base, with 9 bases between. The germline gives CDR1 MGHRA, CDR2 YSYEKL. The chain employs TRBV4-1 and TRBJ2-3; D is perhaps TRBD2 (6 bases). The sequence was collected from a man aged 25 to 45 in good health. Specimen: memory CD4+ T cells sorted from blood. The subset: CD45RA-negative fraction. For the CDR3, the DNA is TGCGCCAGCAGCCTTAGCGGTCGCACAGATACGCAGTATTTT. It encodes CASSLSGRTDTQYF.